The TCR beta chain described here comes from a study of early T cells in non-severe SARS-CoV-2 infection. Across the study: The sequenced material was bulk RNA from unsorted whole blood, and its chains were unpaired. Overall study findings and caveats: Comparison of clonotypes with VDJdb favored anti-spike CD8 responses while missing private and CD4 specificities.

This clonotype showed up many times. Its antigen is as yet unknown. The CDR3 runs 14 residues. The germline V gene has CDR1 LNHDA and CDR2 SQIVND (reference sequence). V dropped 7 bases and J dropped 4 bases, with 13 bases sitting between them. Unique molecular identifiers were affixed to single, distinct cDNA molecules. TCRdb used MiXCR to reprocess the 5' RACE reads, holding one entry per CDR3 protein. This repertoire shows about 33,000 distinct CDR3 sequences, around 3.9% found once; its top ten account for 10%. This rearrangement joins TRBV19 to TRBJ1-4; no clear D. The sample comprised whole blood. This clonotype was obtained from an adult who was a healthcare worker with PCR-confirmed SARS-CoV-2 infection or an uninfected control (not recorded which). The chain's CDR3 is CASKIGPSNEKLFF. The DNA of the CDR3 is TGTGCCAGTAAGATCGGACCGAGTAATGAAAAACTGTTTTTT. Filled out from reference TRBV19 and TRBJ1-4, the complete variable domain reads DGGITQSPKYLFRKEGQNVTLSCEQNLNHDAMYWYRQDPGQGLRLIYYSQIVNDFQKGDIAEGYSVSREKKESFPLTVTSAQKNPTAFYLCASKIGPSNEKLFFGSGTQLSVL.